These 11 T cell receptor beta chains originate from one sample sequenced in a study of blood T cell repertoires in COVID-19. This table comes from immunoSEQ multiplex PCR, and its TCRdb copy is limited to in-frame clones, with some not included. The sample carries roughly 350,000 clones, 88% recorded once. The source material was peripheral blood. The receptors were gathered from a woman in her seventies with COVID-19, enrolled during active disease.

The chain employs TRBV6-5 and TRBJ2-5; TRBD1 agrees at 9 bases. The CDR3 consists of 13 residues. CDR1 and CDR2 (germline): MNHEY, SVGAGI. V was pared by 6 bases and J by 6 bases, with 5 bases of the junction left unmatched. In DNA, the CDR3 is TGTGCCAGCAGCTCCGGACAGGGGAAGACCCAGTACTTC. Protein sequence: CASSSGQGKTQYF.

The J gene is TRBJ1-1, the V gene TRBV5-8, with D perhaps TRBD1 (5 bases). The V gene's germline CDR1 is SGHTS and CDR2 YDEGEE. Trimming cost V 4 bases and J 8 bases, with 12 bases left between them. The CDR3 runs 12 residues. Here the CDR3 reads CASSPWGGEAFF. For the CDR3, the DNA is TGTGCCAGCAGCCCCTGGGGGGGGGAAGCTTTCTTT.

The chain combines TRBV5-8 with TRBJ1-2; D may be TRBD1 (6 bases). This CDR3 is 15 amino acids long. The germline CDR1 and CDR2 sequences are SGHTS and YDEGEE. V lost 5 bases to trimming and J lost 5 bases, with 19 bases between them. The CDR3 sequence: CASRPRWTAGYGYTF. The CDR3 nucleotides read TGTGCCAGCAGACCCCGATGGACAGCTGGTTATGGCTACACCTTC.

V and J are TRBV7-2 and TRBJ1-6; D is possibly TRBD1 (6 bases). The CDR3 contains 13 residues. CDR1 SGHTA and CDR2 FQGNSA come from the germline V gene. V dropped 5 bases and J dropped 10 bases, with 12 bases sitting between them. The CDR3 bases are TGTGCCAGCAGCGTGACAGGTGGATCACCCCTCCACTTT. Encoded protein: CASSVTGGSPLHF.

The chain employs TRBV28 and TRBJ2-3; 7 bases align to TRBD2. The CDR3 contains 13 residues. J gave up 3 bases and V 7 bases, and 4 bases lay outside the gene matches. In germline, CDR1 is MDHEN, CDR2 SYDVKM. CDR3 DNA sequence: TGTGCCAGCACAGATAGCGGGACAGATACGCAGTATTTT. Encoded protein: CASTDSGTDTQYF.

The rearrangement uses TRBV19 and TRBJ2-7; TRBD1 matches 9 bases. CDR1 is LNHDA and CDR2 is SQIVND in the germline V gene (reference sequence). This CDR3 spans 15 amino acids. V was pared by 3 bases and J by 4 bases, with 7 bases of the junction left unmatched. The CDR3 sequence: CASSMAGQGTYEQYF. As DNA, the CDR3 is TGTGCCAGTAGTATGGCGGGACAGGGTACATACGAGCAGTACTTC. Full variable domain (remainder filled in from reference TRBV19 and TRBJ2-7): DGGITQSPKYLFRKEGQNVTLSCEQNLNHDAMYWYRQDPGQGLRLIYYSQIVNDFQKGDIAEGYSVSREKKESFPLTVTSAQKNPTAFYLCASSMAGQGTYEQYFGPGTRLTVT.

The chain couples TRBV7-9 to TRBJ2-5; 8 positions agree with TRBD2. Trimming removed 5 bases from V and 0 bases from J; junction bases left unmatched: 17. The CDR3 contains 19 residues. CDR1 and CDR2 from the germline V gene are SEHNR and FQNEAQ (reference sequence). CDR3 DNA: TGTGCCAGCAGCACTCAGAGAGGTGGCGAGCGGGGGTACCAAGAGACCCAGTACTTC. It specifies CASSTQRGGERGYQETQYF. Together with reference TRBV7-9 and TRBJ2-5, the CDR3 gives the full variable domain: DTGVSQNPRHKITKRGQNVTFRCDPISEHNRLYWYRQTLGQGPEFLTYFQNEAQLEKSRLLSDRFSAERPKGSFSTLEIQRTEQGDSAMYLCASSTQRGGERGYQETQYFGPGTRLLVL.

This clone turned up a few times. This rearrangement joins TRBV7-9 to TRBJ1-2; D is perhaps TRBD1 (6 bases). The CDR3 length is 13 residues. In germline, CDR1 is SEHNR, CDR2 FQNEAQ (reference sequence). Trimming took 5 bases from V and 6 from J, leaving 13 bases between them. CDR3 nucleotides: TGTGCCAGCAGCGCCAGGGGTTTCGATGGCTACACCTTC. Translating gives CASSARGFDGYTF.

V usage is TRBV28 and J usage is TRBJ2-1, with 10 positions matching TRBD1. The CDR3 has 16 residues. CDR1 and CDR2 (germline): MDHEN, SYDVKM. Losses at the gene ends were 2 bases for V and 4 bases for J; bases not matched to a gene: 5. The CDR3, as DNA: TGTGCCAGCAGTTTAGGGGGACAGGGGTCTTACAATGAGCAGTTCTTC. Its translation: CASSLGGQGSYNEQFF.

The CDR3: CASGGVQGSPLHF. The CDR3 coding sequence is TGTGCCAGCGGGGGCGTGCAGGGTTCACCCCTCCACTTT. The rearrangement links TRBV5-6 to TRBJ1-6; TRBD1 is a possible D gene (6 bases). V was trimmed by 7 bases and J by 9 bases, leaving 14 bases between them. Germline V gene sequence: CDR1 SGHDT, CDR2 YYEEEE. The CDR3 consists of 13 residues.

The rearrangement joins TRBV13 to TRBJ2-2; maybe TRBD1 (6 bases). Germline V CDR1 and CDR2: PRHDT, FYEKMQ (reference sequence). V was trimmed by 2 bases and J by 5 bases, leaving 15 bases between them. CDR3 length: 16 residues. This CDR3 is CASSLLGARWTGELFF. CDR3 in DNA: TGTGCCAGCAGCTTACTGGGGGCACGGTGGACCGGGGAGCTGTTTTTT.